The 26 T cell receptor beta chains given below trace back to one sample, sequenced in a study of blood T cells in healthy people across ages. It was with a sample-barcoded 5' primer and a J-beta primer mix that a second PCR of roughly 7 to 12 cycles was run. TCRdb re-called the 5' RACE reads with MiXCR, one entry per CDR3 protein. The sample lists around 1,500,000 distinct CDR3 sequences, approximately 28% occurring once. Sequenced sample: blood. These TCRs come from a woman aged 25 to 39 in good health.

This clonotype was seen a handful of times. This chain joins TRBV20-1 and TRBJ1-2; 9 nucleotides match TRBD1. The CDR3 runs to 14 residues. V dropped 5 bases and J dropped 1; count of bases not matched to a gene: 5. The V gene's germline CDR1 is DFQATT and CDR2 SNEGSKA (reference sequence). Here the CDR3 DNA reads TGCAGTGCTGGGGGGGACAGGGATAACTATGGCTACACCTTC. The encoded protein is CSAGGDRDNYGYTF.

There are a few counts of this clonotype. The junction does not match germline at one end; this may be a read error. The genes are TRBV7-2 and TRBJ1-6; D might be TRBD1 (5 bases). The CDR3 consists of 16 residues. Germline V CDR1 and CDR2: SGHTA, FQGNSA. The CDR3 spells CAGSQSTGMYNSPLHF. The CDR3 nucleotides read TGTGCCGGCAGCCAAAGCACAGGAATGTATAATTCACCCCTCCACTTT.

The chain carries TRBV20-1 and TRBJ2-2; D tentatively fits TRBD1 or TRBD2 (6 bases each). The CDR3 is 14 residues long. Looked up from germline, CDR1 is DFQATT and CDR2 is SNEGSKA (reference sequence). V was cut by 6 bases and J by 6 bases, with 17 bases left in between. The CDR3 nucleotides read TGCAGTGCCGCGGAGGGGGAGGTCTCCGGGGAGCTGTTTTTT. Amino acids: CSAAEGEVSGELFF.

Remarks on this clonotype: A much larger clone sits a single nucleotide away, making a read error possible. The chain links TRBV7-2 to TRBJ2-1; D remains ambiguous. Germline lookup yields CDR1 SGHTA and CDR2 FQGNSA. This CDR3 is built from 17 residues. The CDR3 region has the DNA TGTGCCAGCAGCCCCTATCAGATTAGCAGGACCTACACTGAGCAGTTCTTC. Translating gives CASSPYQISRTYTEQFF.

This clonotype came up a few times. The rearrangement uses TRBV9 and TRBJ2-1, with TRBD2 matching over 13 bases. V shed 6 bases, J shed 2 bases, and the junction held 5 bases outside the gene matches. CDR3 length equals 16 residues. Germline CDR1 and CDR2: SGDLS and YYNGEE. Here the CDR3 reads CASTPGLAGAYNEQFF. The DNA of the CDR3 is TGTGCCAGCACCCCCGGACTAGCGGGAGCCTACAATGAGCAGTTCTTC. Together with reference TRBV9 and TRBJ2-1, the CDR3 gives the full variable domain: DSGVTQTPKHLITATGQRVTLRCSPRSGDLSVYWYQQSLDQGLQFLIQYYNGEERAKGNILERFSAQQFPDLHSELNLSSLELGDSALYFCASTPGLAGAYNEQFFGPGTRLTVL.

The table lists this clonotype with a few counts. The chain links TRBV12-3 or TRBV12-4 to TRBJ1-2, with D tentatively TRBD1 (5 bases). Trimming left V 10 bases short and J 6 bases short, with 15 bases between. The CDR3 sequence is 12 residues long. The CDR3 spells CATKGGGHGYTF. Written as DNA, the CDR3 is TGTGCCACTAAAGGCGGGGGACATGGCTACACCTTC.

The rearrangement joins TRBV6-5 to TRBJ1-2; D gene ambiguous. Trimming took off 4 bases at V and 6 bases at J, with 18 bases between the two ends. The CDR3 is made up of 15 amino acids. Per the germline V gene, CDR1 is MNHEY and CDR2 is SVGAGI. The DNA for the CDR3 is TGTGCCAGCAGTTCCGACATTCTTGGGATACATGGCTACACCTTC. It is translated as CASSSDILGIHGYTF.

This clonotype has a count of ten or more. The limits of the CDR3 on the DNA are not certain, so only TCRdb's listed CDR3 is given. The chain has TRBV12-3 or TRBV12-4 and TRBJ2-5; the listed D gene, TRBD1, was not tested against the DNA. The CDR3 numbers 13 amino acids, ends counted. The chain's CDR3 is CASTSGVAETQYF.

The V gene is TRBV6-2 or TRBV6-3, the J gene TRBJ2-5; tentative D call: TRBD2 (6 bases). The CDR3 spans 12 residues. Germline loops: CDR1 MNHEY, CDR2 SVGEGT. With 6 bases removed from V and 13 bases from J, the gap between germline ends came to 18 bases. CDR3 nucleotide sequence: TGTGCCAGCAGGGGGGGAGAGGGCGCATGGTACTTC. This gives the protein CASRGGEGAWYF.

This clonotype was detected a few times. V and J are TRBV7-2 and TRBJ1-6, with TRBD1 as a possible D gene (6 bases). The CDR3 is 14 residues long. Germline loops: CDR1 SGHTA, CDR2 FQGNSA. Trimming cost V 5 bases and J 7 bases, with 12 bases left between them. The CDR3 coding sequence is TGTGCCAGCAGCGGCAGGGGAGGAAATTCACCCCTCCACTTT. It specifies CASSGRGGNSPLHF.

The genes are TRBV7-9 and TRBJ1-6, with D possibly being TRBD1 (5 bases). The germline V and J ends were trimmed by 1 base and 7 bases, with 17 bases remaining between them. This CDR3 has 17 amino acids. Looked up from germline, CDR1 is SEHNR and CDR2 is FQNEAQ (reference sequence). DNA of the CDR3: TGTGCCAGCAGCTTAGTAAGAGGGGCCTCTATGAATTCACCCCTCCACTTT. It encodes CASSLVRGASMNSPLHF.

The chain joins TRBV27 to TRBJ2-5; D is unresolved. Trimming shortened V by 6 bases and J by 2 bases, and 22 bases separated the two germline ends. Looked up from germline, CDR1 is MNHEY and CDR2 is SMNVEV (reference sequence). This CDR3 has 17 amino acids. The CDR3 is CASSQDVGLVQQETQYF. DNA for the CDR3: TGTGCCAGCAGCCAAGATGTGGGATTAGTCCAACAAGAGACCCAGTACTTC.

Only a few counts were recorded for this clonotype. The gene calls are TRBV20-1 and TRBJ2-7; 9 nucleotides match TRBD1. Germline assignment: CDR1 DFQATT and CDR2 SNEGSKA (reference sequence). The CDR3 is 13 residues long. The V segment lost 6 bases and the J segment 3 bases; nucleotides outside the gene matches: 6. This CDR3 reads CSAAGTGLYEQYF. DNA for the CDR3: TGCAGTGCGGCCGGGACAGGGCTCTACGAGCAGTACTTC.

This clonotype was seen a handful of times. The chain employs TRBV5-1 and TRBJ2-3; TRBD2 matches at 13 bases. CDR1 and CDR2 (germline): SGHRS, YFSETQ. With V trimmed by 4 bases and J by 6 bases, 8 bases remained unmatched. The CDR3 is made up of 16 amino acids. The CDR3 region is CASSKGTSGIGDTQYF. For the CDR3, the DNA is TGCGCCAGCAGCAAAGGGACTAGCGGGATCGGGGATACGCAGTATTTT. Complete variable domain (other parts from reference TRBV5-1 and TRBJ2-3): KAGVTQTPRYLIKTRGQQVTLSCSPISGHRSVSWYQQTPGQGLQFLFEYFSETQRNKGNFPGRFSGRQFSNSRSEMNVSTLELGDSALYLCASSKGTSGIGDTQYFGPGTRLTVL.

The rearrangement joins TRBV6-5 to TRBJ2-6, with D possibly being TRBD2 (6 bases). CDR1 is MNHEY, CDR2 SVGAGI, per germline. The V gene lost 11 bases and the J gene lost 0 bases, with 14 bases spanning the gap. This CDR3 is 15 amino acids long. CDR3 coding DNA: TGTGCCGTGCAGCCCGGGAGCTCTGGGGCCAACGTCCTGACTTTC. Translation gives CAVQPGSSGANVLTF.

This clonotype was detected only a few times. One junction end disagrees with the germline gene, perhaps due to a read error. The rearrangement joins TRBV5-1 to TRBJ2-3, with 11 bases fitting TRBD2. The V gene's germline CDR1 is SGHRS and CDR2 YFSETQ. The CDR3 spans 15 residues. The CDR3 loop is CAGSFTSGSKDTQYF. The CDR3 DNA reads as TGCGCCGGCAGCTTTACTAGCGGGAGTAAAGATACGCAGTATTTT.

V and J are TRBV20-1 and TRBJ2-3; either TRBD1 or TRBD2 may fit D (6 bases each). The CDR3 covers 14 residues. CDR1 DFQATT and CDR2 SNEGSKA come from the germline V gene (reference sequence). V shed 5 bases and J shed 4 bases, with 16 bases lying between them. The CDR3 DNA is TGCAGTGCTGCGAGGGGGGTGGGAGCAGATACGCAGTATTTT. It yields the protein CSAARGVGADTQYF.

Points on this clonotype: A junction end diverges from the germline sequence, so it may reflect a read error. The CDR3 reads CTSSRDREETQYF. The CDR3 DNA reads as TGTACCAGCAGTCGGGACAGGGAAGAGACCCAGTACTTC. This chain uses TRBV6-5 with TRBJ2-5; 9 positions match TRBD1. Germline CDR1 reads MNHEY; CDR2 reads SVGAGI. The CDR3 extends over 13 amino acids.

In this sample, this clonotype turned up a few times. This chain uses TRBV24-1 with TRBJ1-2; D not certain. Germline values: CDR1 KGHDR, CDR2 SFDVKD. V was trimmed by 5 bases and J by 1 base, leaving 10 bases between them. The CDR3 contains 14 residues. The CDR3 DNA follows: TGTGCCACCAGTGCCGGGCTGATTAACTATGGCTACACCTTC. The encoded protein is CATSAGLINYGYTF.

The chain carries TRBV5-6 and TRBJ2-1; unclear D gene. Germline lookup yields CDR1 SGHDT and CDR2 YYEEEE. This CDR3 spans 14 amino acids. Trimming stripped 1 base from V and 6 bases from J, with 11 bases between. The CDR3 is CASSLRLRPNEQFF. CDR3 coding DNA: TGTGCCAGCAGCTTGAGACTCCGGCCCAATGAGCAGTTCTTC. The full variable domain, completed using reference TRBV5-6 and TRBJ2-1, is DAGVTQSPTHLIKTRGQQVTLRCSPKSGHDTVSWYQQALGQGPQFIFQYYEEEERQRGNFPDRFSGHQFPNYSSELNVNALLLGDSALYLCASSLRLRPNEQFFGPGTRLTVL.

The CDR3 protein is CSARDPWGVNTGELFF. CDR3 in DNA: TGCAGTGCTAGAGATCCGTGGGGAGTTAACACCGGGGAGCTGTTTTTT. The V and J genes are TRBV20-1 and TRBJ2-2; the D gene is possibly TRBD2 (5 bases). The CDR3 has 16 residues. CDR1 and CDR2 (germline): DFQATT, SNEGSKA (reference sequence). V was shortened by 0 bases and J by 2 bases, with 13 bases between the two germline ends.

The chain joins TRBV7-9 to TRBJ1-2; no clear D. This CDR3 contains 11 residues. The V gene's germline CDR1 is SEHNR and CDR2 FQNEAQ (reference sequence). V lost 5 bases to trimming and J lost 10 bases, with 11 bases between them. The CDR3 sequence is CASSDYEDYTF. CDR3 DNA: TGTGCCAGCAGCGACTATGAGGACTACACCTTC.

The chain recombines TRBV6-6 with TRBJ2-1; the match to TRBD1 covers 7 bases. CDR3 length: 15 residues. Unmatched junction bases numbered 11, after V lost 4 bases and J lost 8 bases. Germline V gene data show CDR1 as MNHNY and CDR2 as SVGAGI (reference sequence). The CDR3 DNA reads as TGTGCCAGCAGTTTAGGAGTGAGACAGGGCTATGAGCAGTTCTTC. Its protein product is CASSLGVRQGYEQFF.

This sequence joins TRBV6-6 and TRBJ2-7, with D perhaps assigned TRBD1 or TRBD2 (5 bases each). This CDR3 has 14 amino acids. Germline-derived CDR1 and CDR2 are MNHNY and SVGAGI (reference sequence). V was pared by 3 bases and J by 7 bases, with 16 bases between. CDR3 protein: CASSYHRDPGEQYF. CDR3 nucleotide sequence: TGTGCCAGCAGTTATCATCGGGACCCAGGGGAGCAGTACTTC.

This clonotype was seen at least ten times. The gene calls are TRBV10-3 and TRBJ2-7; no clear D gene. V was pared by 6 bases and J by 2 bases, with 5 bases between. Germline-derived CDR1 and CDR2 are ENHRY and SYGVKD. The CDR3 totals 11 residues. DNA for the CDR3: TGTGCCATCAGGGGGACCTACGAGCAGTACTTC. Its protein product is CAIRGTYEQYF.

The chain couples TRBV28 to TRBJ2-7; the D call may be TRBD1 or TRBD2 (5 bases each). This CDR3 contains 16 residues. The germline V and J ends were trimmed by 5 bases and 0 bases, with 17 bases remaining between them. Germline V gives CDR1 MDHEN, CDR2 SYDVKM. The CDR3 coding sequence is TGTGCCAGCAGTCCCCAAGAGGGGAGAAACTCCTACGAGCAGTACTTC. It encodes CASSPQEGRNSYEQYF. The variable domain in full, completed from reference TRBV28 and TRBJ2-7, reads DVKVTQSSRYLVKRTGEKVFLECVQDMDHENMFWYRQDPGLGLRLIYFSYDVKMKEKGDIPEGYSVSREKKERFSLILESASTNQTSMYLCASSPQEGRNSYEQYFGPGTRLTVT.